Shown below are 19 T cell receptor beta chains from a single sample sequenced in a study of CD8+ T cells in alopecia areata. RNA was extracted and reverse transcribed into cDNA as the sequencing template. Data came from immunoSEQ multiplex PCR; TCRdb stores just in-frame clones and leaves some out. The sample has 120,000 or so clones, roughly 60% seen once. The treatment denotes: oral pan-JAK inhibitor, 5-10 mg twice daily. The sequencing used CD8+ T cells sorted from blood, collected at week 4, from a patient treated with tofacitinib. The receptors derive from a human donor with alopecia areata.

The chain links TRBV27 to TRBJ1-4; D is perhaps TRBD1 (5 bases). V lost 4 bases to trimming and J lost 8 bases, with 20 bases between them. This CDR3 is 16 amino acids long. Germline loops: CDR1 MNHEY, CDR2 SMNVEV (reference sequence). This CDR3 reads CASSSSAGEIREKLFF. The CDR3 nucleotides read TGTGCCAGCAGTTCGTCTGCGGGGGAGATAAGGGAAAAACTGTTTTTT. Combining the CDR3 with reference TRBV27 and TRBJ1-4 gives the whole variable domain EAQVTQNPRYLITVTGKKLTVTCSQNMNHEYMSWYRQDPGLGLRQIYYSMNVEVTDKGDVPEGYKVSRKEKRNFPLILESPSPNQTSLYFCASSSSAGEIREKLFFGSGTQLSVL.

The rearrangement joins TRBV2 to TRBJ2-5; 8 bases align to TRBD1. Per germline, CDR1 SNHLY and CDR2 FYNNEI. This CDR3 has 15 residues. The V gene end was trimmed by 6 bases and the J gene end by 5 bases; junction bases not matched to a gene: 11. The CDR3 region is CASRSDRGHRETQYF. The CDR3 DNA is TGTGCCAGCAGATCCGACAGGGGCCACCGGGAGACCCAGTACTTC.

This clone was picked up a small number of times. The chain uses TRBV29-1 and TRBJ2-1; a possible D gene is TRBD1 (6 bases). Trimming left V 7 bases short and J 0 bases short, with 13 bases between. The CDR3 has 14 residues. Germline CDR1 SQVTM, CDR2 ANQGSEA. CDR3 sequence (DNA): TGCAGCGGACGGACAGAATTCTCCTACAATGAGCAGTTCTTC. Its protein product is CSGRTEFSYNEQFF.

The V and J genes are TRBV6-5 and TRBJ2-5; D possibly corresponds to TRBD1 (5 bases). The V and J ends lost 0 bases and 5 bases respectively, with 7 bases between them. The CDR3 spans 13 residues. The germline V gene has CDR1 MNHEY and CDR2 SVGAGI. The CDR3 coding sequence is TGTGCCAGCAGTTACTCGTCAGGGGAGACCCAGTACTTC. As protein: CASSYSSGETQYF.

V and J are TRBV30 and TRBJ1-3; D remains ambiguous. The CDR3 is 11 amino acids. Germline loops: CDR1 GTSNPN, CDR2 SVGIG (reference sequence). Deletions cut 1 base from V and 3 bases from J, with 1 base between. The CDR3 is CAWSDGNTIYF. CDR3 nucleotide sequence: TGTGCCTGGAGTGATGGAAACACCATATATTTT.

The J gene is TRBJ2-3, the V gene TRBV7-2; 9 nucleotides align to TRBD2. The CDR3 spans 16 residues. CDR1 is SGHTA and CDR2 is FQGNSA in the germline V gene. J was trimmed by 2 bases and V by 1 base; bases with no gene match: 4. The CDR3 sequence is CASSLVAGAFTDTQYF. The CDR3, as DNA: TGTGCCAGCAGCTTAGTAGCGGGGGCCTTCACAGATACGCAGTATTTT.

The chain uses TRBV27 and TRBJ2-1, with 10 bases identical to TRBD1. V lost 2 bases and J lost 2; bases outside the gene matches: 0. The CDR3 sequence is 15 residues long. The germline V gene encodes CDR1 MNHEY and CDR2 SMNVEV (reference sequence). The CDR3 region is CASSLGTGAYNEQFF. The CDR3 nucleotides read TGTGCCAGCAGTTTAGGGACAGGGGCCTACAATGAGCAGTTCTTC.

As concerns this clone: Compared with germline, one end of the junction differs, possibly owing to a read error. This chain uses TRBV7-9 with TRBJ2-5, with 7 bases lining up with TRBD1. The CDR3 runs to 13 residues. CDR1 SEHNR and CDR2 FQNEAQ come from the germline V gene (reference sequence). The CDR3 spells CASSWDSQETQHF. In nucleotides, the CDR3 is TGTGCCAGCAGCTGGGACAGCCAAGAGACCCAGCACTTC.

This clone has only a few counts. The rearrangement joins TRBV11-2 to TRBJ2-3; no clear D. Looked up from germline, CDR1 is SGHAT and CDR2 is FQNNGV. The CDR3 spans 13 residues. The V end was cut by 1 base, the J end by 4 bases, with 6 bases between. CDR3 sequence (DNA): TGTGCCAGCAGCTTAGGATACCCAGATACGCAGTATTTT. Translating it yields CASSLGYPDTQYF.

The rearrangement joins TRBV9 to TRBJ2-1; 8 nucleotides match TRBD1. This CDR3 contains 15 residues. Germline lookup yields CDR1 SGDLS and CDR2 YYNGEE. Trimming took 3 bases from V and 0 from J; bases not matched to a gene: 2. CDR3 sequence reads: CASSDGQGSYNEQFF. In DNA, the CDR3 is TGTGCCAGCAGCGACGGACAGGGCTCCTACAATGAGCAGTTCTTC.

V and J are TRBV29-1 and TRBJ2-2, with D perhaps TRBD2 (5 bases). V was clipped by 6 bases and J by 6 bases, with 8 bases between them. This CDR3 has 11 amino acids. The germline CDR1 and CDR2 sequences are SQVTM and ANQGSEA. The CDR3 reads CSVQRAGELFF. CDR3 DNA sequence: TGCAGCGTGCAGAGGGCCGGGGAGCTGTTTTTT.

Remarks on this clone: The junction differs from germline at one of its ends, possibly a read error. V gene TRBV7-9 combines with J gene TRBJ1-2, with D perhaps TRBD1 (6 bases). The V gene's germline CDR1 is SEHNR and CDR2 FQNEAQ (reference sequence). The CDR3 is made up of 15 amino acids. In DNA form, the CDR3 reads TGTGCCAGCAGGCCGGACAGTCCCGCGAAGTATGGCCACACCTTC. Protein: CASRPDSPAKYGHTF.

This chain joins TRBV13 and TRBJ2-5, with D unresolved. Germline V gene data show CDR1 as PRHDT and CDR2 as FYEKMQ (reference sequence). The CDR3 runs to 13 residues. Trimming pared 5 bases from V and 1 base from J, leaving 8 bases between. The CDR3 sequence: CASSLHPQETQYF. Here the CDR3 DNA reads TGTGCCAGCAGCCTCCACCCCCAAGAGACCCAGTACTTC.

The chain recombines TRBV5-1 with TRBJ2-4; tentatively, D is TRBD1 or TRBD2 (5 bases each). The CDR3 is made up of 12 amino acids. The ends were cut back, 4 bases at V and 5 bases at J, with 7 bases in the middle. Germline loops: CDR1 SGHRS, CDR2 YFSETQ. CDR3 protein: CASSGTQNIQYF. CDR3 coding DNA: TGCGCCAGCAGCGGGACGCAAAACATTCAGTACTTC.

This clone was counted once. The chain links TRBV4-1 to TRBJ2-7; possible D gene TRBD2, 5 bases. The CDR3 runs to 14 residues. The germline V gene has CDR1 MGHRA and CDR2 YSYEKL. V lost 4 bases, J lost 2 bases, and 12 bases lay in between. CDR3 residues: CASSRLGSPYEQYF. The CDR3, as DNA: TGCGCCAGCAGCCGGTTGGGGAGTCCCTACGAGCAGTACTTC.

This chain joins TRBV4-1 and TRBJ1-2, with 10 bases lining up with TRBD1. The CDR3 has 14 residues. CDR1 MGHRA and CDR2 YSYEKL come from the germline V gene. V shed 4 bases and J 6 bases; nucleotides not matched to a gene: 5. CDR3 loop: CASSPLGTGDGYTF. The CDR3 region has the DNA TGCGCCAGCAGCCCCCTCGGGACAGGGGATGGCTACACCTTC.

The V gene is TRBV30, the J gene TRBJ2-1; the D call may be TRBD1 or TRBD2 (6 bases each). Germline assignment: CDR1 GTSNPN and CDR2 SVGIG (reference sequence). V was clipped by 4 bases and J by 10 bases, with 14 bases between them. The CDR3 covers 12 residues. DNA for the CDR3: TGTGCCTGGATTGCCGGGGGCAAGGAGCAGTTCTTC. Encoded protein: CAWIAGGKEQFF. The full variable domain, rest sourced from reference TRBV30 and TRBJ2-1, is SQTIHQWPATLVQPVGSPLSLECTVEGTSNPNLYWYRQAAGRGLQLLFYSVGIGQISSEVPQNLSASRPQDRQFILSSKKLLLSDSGFYLCAWIAGGKEQFFGPGTRLTVL.

The chain combines TRBV5-1 with TRBJ2-7; D remains ambiguous. CDR3 length equals 14 residues. CDR1 is SGHRS and CDR2 is YFSETQ in the germline V gene. With 4 bases removed from V and 4 bases from J, the gap between germline ends came to 15 bases. The CDR3 reads CASSPESQRYEQYF. CDR3 bases: TGCGCCAGCAGCCCGGAGTCTCAACGGTACGAGCAGTACTTC.

In this sample, this clone turned up a few times. V is TRBV18 and J is TRBJ2-3; 8 nucleotides line up with TRBD1. This CDR3 spans 14 amino acids. CDR1 KGHSH and CDR2 LQKENI come from the germline V gene. The J segment lost 4 bases and the V segment lost 3 bases, leaving 3 bases of the junction unmatched. CDR3 bases: TGTGCCAGCTCACCTGGGACAGGAGCAGATACGCAGTATTTT. Protein product: CASSPGTGADTQYF.